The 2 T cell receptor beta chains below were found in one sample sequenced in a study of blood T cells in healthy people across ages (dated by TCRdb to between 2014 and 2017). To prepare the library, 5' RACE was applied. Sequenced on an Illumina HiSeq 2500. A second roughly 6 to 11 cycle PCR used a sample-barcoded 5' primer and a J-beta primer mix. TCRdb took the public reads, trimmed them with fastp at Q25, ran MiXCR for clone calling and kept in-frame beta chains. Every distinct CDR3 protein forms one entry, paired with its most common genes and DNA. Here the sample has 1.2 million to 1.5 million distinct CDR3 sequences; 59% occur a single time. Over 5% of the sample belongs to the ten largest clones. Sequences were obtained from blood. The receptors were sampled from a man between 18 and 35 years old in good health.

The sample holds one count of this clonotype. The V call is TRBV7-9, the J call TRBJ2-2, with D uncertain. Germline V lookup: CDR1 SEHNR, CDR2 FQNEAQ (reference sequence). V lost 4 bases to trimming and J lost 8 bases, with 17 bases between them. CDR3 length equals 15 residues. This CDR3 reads CASSYLIRHAGELFF. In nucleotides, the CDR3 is TGTGCCAGCAGCTATCTAATCCGACATGCGGGGGAGCTGTTTTTT.

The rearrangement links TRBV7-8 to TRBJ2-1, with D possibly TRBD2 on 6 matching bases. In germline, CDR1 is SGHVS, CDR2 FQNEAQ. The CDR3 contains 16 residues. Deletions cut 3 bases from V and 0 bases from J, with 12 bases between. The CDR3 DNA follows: TGTGCCAGCAGCTTGATTCGGGGGAGCTCCTACAATGAGCAGTTCTTC. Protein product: CASSLIRGSSYNEQFF.